This T cell receptor (beta chain) derives from a study of blood T cell repertoires in COVID-19. The overall study: COVID-19 samples collected from the United States, Italy and Spain covered acute and convalescent phases.

This table comes from immunoSEQ multiplex PCR, and its TCRdb copy is limited to in-frame clones, with some not included. Of roughly 380,000 clones listed, about nine tenths were seen once; the top ten hold about 0.94%. This receptor was taken from a woman aged 30 to 39 who had been exposed to COVID-19. The sample comprised PBMCs or T cells enriched from blood (not recorded which).

CDR3 region: CASSLGYSGGGDEQFF. CDR3 nucleotides: TGTGCCAGCAGCTTGGGTTATAGCGGAGGAGGGGATGAGCAGTTCTTC. The rearrangement uses TRBV5-4 and TRBJ2-1; TRBD2 is a possible D gene (6 bases). V lost 0 bases and J 8 bases, leaving 18 bases between the germline ends. The CDR3 consists of 16 residues. Germline CDR1 is SGHNT and CDR2 is YYREEE (reference sequence). The entire variable domain, with the rest obtained from reference TRBV5-4 and TRBJ2-1, is as follows: ETGVTQSPTHLIKTRGQQVTLRCSSQSGHNTVSWYQQALGQGPQFIFQYYREEENGRGNFPPRFSGLQFPNYSSELNVNALELDDSALYLCASSLGYSGGGDEQFFGPGTRLTVL.